The 6 T cell receptor beta chains in this list originate from one sample, sequenced in a study of T cells after yellow fever vaccination. A single record per CDR3 protein comes from TCRdb applying MiXCR to the 5' RACE reads. The table records 400,000 or so distinct CDR3 sequences, 11% of them present only once. The sample in question was PBMCs, obtained on the day of the first yellow fever vaccination. These receptors all come from a man aged 18 to 30 who received the YFV17D yellow fever vaccine.

The gene calls are TRBV4-1 and TRBJ2-1, with TRBD2 matching over 9 bases. The CDR3 is 19 residues long. Per germline, CDR1 MGHRA and CDR2 YSYEKL. V gave up 1 base and J gave up 0 bases; unmatched junction bases: 10. In nucleotides, the CDR3 is TGCGCCAGCAGCCAAGCTTCCTACCTAGCGGGGTCCTCCTACAATGAGCAGTTCTTC. Translating gives CASSQASYLAGSSYNEQFF.

The rearrangement joins TRBV21-1 to TRBJ1-2; the listed D gene, TRBD1, was not tested against the DNA. TRBV21-1 represents a pseudogene. The length of the CDR3 is 15 residues. The CDR3 sequence is CASSKAPWAGQGYTF. CDR3 coding DNA: TGTGCCAGCAGCAAAGCCCCCTGGGCGGGACAGGGCTACACCTTC.

The chain is built from TRBV7-2 and TRBJ2-1; 12 bases line up with TRBD2. Germline trimming cut 4 bases from V and 8 bases from J; bases unmatched to any gene: 12. Germline CDR1 and CDR2: SGHTA and FQGNSA. The CDR3 loop spans 17 amino acids. This CDR3 reads CASSSPGTSGGPHEQFF. The DNA for the CDR3 is TGTGCCAGCAGCTCCCCGGGTACTAGCGGGGGGCCCCATGAGCAGTTCTTC.

This clonotype has just a few counts. The rearrangement uses TRBV10-3 and TRBJ1-2; 8 nucleotides agree with TRBD1. Germline V gene sequence: CDR1 ENHRY, CDR2 SYGVKD. The CDR3 has 16 amino acids. Trimming removed 4 bases from V and 0 bases from J; junction bases left unmatched: 7. The CDR3 coding sequence is TGTGCCATCAGTGCCGGGGACAGGAGAACTAACTATGGCTACACCTTC. Translated, it gives CAISAGDRRTNYGYTF.

This CDR3 is CATSDSGLARTDTQYF. DNA of the CDR3: TGTGCCACCAGTGATTCCGGACTAGCGCGCACAGATACGCAGTATTTT. The rearrangement uses TRBV24-1 and TRBJ2-3; 9 positions agree with TRBD2. J lost 1 base, V lost 2 bases, and 3 bases had no gene match. Looked up from germline, CDR1 is KGHDR and CDR2 is SFDVKD. CDR3 length: 16 amino acids.

This clonotype has a handful of counts. This chain connects TRBV6-1 to TRBJ2-7; 7 nucleotides align to TRBD2. This CDR3 is built from 15 residues. V shed 5 bases and J 1 base; nucleotides not matched to a gene: 8. Germline loops: CDR1 MNHNS, CDR2 SASEGT. In DNA form, the CDR3 reads TGTGCCAGCAGTATATCTAGCGGCCTTTCCTACGAGCAGTACTTC. Its protein is CASSISSGLSYEQYF.